A selection of T cell receptor beta chains follows, all from one sample in a study of early T cells in non-severe SARS-CoV-2 infection. TCRdb reanalysed the 5' RACE reads using MiXCR and keeps one entry per CDR3 protein. Of fewer than 45,000 distinct CDR3 sequences in the sample, 4.5% to 7.5% were seen once. Sequencing was performed on whole blood. These receptors came from an adult who was a healthcare worker with PCR-confirmed SARS-CoV-2 infection or an uninfected control (not recorded which). CDR3s include the opening cysteine and the closing phenylalanine or tryptophan. Fields, in order: D gene, J gene, clone size, V gene, CDR3 DNA, CDR3 protein. A D gene is named only where the DNA matches it firmly. Only some rows state a clone size, as once, few, many or a class for expanded clones.

TRBD2,TRBJ2-7,many,TRBV7-9,TGTGCCAGCAGCGCGACTAGCGGGAGGGCCTACGAGCAGTACTTC,CASSATSGRAYEQYF
-,TRBJ1-1,many,TRBV4-3,TGCGCCAGCAGCCAAGATACAGGGAACACTGAAGCTTTCTTT,CASSQDTGNTEAFF
-,TRBJ2-7,medium-sized,TRBV27,TGTGCCAGCAGTCCAGCGGGTCCTTACGAGCAGTACTTC,CASSPAGPYEQYF
-,TRBJ1-3,many,TRBV4-1,TGCGCCAGCAGCCACGCAGGTCCCTCTGGAAACACCATATATTTT,CASSHAGPSGNTIYF
-,TRBJ1-1,many,TRBV5-4,TGTGCCAGCTCAAACGTACAGACTGAAGCTTTCTTT,CASSNVQTEAFF
-,TRBJ2-5,-,TRBV6-2/TRBV6-3,TGTGCCACAAAGGGCCTCCAAGAGACCCAGTACTTC,CATKGLQETQYF
-,TRBJ1-1,many,TRBV7-2,TGTGCCAGCAGGTTTAGGGCAGGGGAGAACACTGAAGCTTTCTTT,CASRFRAGENTEAFF
TRBD1,TRBJ2-7,-,TRBV4-1,TGCGCCAGCAGCCAGCACCGGGACAGGGAAAGGTCGCAGTACTTC,CASSQHRDRERSQYF
-,TRBJ2-3,once,TRBV5-4,TGTGCCAGCAGACCTCCGGGGGGCACAGATACGCAGTATTTT,CASRPPGGTDTQYF
-,TRBJ2-1,many,TRBV21-1,TGTGCCAGCAGCATAAGTGGCGGGGGTGACAATGAGCAGTTCTTC,CASSISGGGDNEQFF
TRBD1,TRBJ1-3,many,TRBV27,TGTGCCAGCAGACGGGACAGATCTGGAAACACCATATATTTT,CASRRDRSGNTIYF
TRBD2,TRBJ2-4,once,TRBV6-1,TGTGCCAGCAGTTACACGGCAGCGGGGGGGCCGGCCAAAAACATTCAGTACTTC,CASSYTAAGGPAKNIQYF
TRBD2,TRBJ2-1,-,TRBV9,TGTGCCAGCAGCGTAGCTTCACCGGGACTAGCGGGAGGAGTCAATGAGCAGTTCTTC,CASSVASPGLAGGVNEQFF